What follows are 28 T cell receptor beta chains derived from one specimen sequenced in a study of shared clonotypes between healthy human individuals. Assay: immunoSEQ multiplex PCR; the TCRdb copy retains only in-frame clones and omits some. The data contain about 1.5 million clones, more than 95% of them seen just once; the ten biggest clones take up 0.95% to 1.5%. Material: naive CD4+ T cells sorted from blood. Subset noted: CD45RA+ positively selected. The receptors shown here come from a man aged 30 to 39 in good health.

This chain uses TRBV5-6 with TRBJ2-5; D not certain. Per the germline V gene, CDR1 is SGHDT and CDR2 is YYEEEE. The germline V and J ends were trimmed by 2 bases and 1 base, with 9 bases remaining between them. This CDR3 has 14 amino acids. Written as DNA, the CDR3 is TGTGCCAGCAGCTTCGTTTGGTCCCAAGAGACCCAGTACTTC. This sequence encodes CASSFVWSQETQYF.

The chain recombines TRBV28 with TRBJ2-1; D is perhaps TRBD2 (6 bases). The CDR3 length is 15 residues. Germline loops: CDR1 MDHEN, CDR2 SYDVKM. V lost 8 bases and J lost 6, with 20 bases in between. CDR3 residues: CASPPTGGTPNEQFF. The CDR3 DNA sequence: TGTGCCAGCCCCCCGACGGGCGGGACCCCCAATGAGCAGTTCTTC.

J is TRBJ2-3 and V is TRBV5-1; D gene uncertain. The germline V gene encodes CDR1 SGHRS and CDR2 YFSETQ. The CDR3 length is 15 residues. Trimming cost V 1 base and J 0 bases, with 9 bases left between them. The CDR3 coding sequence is TGCGCCAGCAGCTTGTCCAGAACTAGCACAGATACGCAGTATTTT. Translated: CASSLSRTSTDTQYF.

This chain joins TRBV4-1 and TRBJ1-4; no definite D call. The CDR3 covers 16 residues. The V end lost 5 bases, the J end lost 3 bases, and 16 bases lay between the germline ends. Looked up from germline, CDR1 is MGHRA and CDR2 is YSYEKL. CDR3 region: CASSYRAWRANEKLFF. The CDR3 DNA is TGCGCCAGCAGCTACCGGGCCTGGAGGGCTAATGAAAAACTGTTTTTT.

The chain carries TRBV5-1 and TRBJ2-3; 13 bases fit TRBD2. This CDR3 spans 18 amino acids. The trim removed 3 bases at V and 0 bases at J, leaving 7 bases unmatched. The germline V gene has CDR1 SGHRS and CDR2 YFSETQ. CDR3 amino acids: CASSSGLAGVSSTDTQYF. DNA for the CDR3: TGCGCCAGCAGCTCTGGACTAGCGGGAGTCTCTAGCACAGATACGCAGTATTTT.

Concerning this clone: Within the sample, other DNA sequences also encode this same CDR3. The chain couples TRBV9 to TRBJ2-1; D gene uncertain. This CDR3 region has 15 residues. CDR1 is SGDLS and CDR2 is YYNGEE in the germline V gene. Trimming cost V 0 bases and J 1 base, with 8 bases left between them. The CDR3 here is CASSVASVSYNEQFF. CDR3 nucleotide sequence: TGTGCCAGCAGCGTAGCGAGCGTGTCCTACAATGAGCAGTTCTTC.

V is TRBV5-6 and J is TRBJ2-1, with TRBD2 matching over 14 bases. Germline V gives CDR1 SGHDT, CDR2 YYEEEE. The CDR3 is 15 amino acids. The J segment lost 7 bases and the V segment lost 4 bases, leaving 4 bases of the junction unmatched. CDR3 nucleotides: TGTGCCAGCAGCCGACTAGCGGGAGGGTGGAATGAGCAGTTCTTC. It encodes CASSRLAGGWNEQFF.

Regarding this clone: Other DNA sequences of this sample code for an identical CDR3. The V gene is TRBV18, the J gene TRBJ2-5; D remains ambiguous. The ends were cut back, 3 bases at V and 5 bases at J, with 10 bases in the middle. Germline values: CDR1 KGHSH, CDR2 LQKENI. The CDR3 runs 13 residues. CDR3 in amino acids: CASSPPSAETQYF. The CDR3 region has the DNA TGTGCCAGCTCACCCCCGAGTGCTGAGACCCAGTACTTC.

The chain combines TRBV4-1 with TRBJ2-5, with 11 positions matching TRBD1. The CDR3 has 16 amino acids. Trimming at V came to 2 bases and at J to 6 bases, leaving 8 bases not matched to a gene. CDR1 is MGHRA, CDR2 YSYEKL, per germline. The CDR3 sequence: CASSQLGTGGLKTQYF. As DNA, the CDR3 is TGCGCCAGCAGCCAACTCGGGACAGGGGGGTTAAAGACCCAGTACTTC.

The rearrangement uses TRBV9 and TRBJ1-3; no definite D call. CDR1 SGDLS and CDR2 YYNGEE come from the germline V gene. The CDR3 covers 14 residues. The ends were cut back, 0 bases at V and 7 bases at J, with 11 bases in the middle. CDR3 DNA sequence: TGTGCCAGCAGCGTAGGGTCCCTGTGGAACACCATATATTTT. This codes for CASSVGSLWNTIYF.

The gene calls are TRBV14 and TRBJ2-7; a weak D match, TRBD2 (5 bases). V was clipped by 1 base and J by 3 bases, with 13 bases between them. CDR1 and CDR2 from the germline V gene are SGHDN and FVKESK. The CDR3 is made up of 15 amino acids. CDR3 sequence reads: CASSQVGIFDYEQYF. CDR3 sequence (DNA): TGTGCCAGCAGCCAAGTCGGGATCTTCGACTACGAGCAGTACTTC.

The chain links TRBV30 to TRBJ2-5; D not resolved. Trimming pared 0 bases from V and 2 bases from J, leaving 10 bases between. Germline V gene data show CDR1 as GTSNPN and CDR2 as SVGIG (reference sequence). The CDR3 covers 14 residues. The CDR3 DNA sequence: TGTGCCTGGAGTGTAAGGAGAAGACAAGAGACCCAGTACTTC. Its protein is CAWSVRRRQETQYF.

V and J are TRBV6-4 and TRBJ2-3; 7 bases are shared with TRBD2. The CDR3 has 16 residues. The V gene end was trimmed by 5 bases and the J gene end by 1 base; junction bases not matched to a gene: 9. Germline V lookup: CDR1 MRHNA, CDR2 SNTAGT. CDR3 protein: CASSRTGTKRTDTQYF. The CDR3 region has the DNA TGTGCCAGCAGTCGAACCGGGACTAAACGCACAGATACGCAGTATTTT.

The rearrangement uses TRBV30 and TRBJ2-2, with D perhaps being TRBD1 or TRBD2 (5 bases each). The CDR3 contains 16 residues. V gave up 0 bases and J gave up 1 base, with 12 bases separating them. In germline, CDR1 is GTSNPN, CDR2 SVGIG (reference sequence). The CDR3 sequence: CAWSVGVGGNTGELFF. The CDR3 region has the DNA TGTGCCTGGAGTGTAGGGGTCGGAGGGAACACCGGGGAGCTGTTTTTT. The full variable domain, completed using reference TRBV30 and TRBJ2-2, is SQTIHQWPATLVQPVGSPLSLECTVEGTSNPNLYWYRQAAGRGLQLLFYSVGIGQISSEVPQNLSASRPQDRQFILSSKKLLLSDSGFYLCAWSVGVGGNTGELFFGEGSRLTVL.

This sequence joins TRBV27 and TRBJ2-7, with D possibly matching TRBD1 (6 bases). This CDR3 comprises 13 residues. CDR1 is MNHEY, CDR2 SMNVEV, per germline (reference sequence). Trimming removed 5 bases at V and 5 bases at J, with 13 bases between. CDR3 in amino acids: CASSPTDRDEQYF. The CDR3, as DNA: TGTGCCAGCAGTCCGACGGACAGAGACGAGCAGTACTTC.

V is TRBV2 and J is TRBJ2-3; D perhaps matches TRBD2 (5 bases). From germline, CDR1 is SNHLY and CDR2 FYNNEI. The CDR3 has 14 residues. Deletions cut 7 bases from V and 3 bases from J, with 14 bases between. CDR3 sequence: CASNHRGITDTQYF. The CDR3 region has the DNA TGTGCCAGCAACCACCGGGGAATTACAGATACGCAGTATTTT.

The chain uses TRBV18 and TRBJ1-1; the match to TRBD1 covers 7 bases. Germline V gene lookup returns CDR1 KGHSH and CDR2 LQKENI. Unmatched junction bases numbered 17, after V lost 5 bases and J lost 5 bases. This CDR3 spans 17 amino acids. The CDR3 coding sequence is TGTGCCAGCTCAAGCCTCCGGGACAGCCAAGGAGGGACTGAAGCTTTCTTT. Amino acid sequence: CASSSLRDSQGGTEAFF.

CDR3 protein: CASSLGPRGSNEQFF. The DNA of the CDR3 is TGTGCCAGCAGCTTGGGGCCCAGGGGGAGTAATGAGCAGTTCTTC. V usage is TRBV5-6 and J usage is TRBJ2-1, with 7 bases identical to TRBD1. This CDR3 has 15 residues. V was clipped by 0 bases and J by 7 bases; unmatched bases: 7. Germline CDR1 SGHDT, CDR2 YYEEEE.

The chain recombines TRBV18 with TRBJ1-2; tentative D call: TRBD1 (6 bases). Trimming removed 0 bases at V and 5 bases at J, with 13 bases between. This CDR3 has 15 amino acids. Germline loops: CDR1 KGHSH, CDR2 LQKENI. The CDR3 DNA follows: TGTGCCAGCTCACCACCGTTGTCAGGACAGTATGGCTACACCTTC. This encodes CASSPPLSGQYGYTF.

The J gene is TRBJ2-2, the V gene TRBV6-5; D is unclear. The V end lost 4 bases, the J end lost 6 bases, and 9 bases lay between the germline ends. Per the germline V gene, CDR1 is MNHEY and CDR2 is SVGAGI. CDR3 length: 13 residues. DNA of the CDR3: TGTGCCAGCAGTTCCTATTCCCCCGGGGAGCTGTTTTTT. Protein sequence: CASSSYSPGELFF.

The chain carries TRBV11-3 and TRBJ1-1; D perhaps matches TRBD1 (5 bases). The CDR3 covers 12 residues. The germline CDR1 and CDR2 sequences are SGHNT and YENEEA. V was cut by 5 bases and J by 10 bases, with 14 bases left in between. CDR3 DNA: TGTGCCAGCAGCCGAGGGGATGGCCGAGCTTTCTTT. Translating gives CASSRGDGRAFF.

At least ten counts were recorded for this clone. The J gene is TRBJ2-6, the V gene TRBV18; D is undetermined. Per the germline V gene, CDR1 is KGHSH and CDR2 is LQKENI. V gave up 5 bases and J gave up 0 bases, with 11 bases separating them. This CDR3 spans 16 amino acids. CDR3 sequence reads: CASSSKTGSGANVLTF. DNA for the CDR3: TGTGCCAGCTCATCAAAAACTGGCTCTGGGGCCAACGTCCTGACTTTC.

The CDR3 nucleotides read TGTGCCAGTAGTACGGGACAGTCTTATAGCAATCAGCCCCAGCATTTT. It is translated as CASSTGQSYSNQPQHF. The V gene is TRBV19, the J gene TRBJ1-5, with TRBD1 matching over 7 bases. The ends lost 4 bases at V and 0 bases at J; junction bases unmatched: 6. The CDR3 totals 16 residues. Germline loops: CDR1 LNHDA, CDR2 SQIVND (reference sequence).

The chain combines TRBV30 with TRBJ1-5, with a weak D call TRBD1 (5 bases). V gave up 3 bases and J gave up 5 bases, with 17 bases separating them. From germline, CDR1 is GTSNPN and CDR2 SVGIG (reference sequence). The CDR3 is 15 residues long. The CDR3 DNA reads TGTGCCTGGAGCGTGGGGACCTACGGGGATCAGCCCCAGCATTTT. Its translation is CAWSVGTYGDQPQHF.

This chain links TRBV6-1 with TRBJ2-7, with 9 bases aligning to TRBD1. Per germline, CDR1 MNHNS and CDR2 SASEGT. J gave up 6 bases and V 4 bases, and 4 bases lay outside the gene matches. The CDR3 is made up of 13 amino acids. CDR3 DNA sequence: TGTGCCAGCAGTGTCGGGACAGGGCGCGAGCAGTACTTC. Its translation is CASSVGTGREQYF.

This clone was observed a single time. The CDR3 bases are TGTGCCAGTAGTAGCGGACCCAGCTATTACAATGAGCAGTTCTTC. This encodes CASSSGPSYYNEQFF. The V call is TRBV19, the J call TRBJ2-1, with D unclear. Germline CDR1 LNHDA, CDR2 SQIVND (reference sequence). This CDR3 region has 15 residues. Trimming removed 4 bases from V and 4 bases from J, with 14 bases in between.

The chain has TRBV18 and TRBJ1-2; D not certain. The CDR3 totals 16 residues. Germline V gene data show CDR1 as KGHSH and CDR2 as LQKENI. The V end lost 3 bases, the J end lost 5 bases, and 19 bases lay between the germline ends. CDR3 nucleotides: TGTGCCAGCTCACCGGTGGCAGGCCAGGTATTTTATGGCTACACCTTC. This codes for CASSPVAGQVFYGYTF.

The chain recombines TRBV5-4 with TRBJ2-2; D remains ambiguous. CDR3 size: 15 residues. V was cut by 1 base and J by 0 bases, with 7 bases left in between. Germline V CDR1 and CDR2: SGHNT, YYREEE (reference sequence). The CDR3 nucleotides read TGTGCCAGCAGCTTGACCTCCGCGAACACCGGGGAGCTGTTTTTT. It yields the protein CASSLTSANTGELFF.